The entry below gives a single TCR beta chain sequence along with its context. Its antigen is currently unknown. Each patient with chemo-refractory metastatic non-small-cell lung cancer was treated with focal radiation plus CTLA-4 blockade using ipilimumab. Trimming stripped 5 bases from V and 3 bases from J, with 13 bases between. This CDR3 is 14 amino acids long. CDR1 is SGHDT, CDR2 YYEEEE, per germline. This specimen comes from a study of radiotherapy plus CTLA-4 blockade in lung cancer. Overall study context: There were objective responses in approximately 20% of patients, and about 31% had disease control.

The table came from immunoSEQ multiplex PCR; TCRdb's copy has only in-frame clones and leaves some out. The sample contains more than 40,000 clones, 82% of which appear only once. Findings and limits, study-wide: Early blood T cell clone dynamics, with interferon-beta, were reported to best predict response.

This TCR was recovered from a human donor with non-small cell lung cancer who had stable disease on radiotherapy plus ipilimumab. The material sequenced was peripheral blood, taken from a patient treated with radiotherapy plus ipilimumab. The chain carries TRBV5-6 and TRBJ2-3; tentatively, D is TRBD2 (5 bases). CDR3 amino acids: CASRAEQRTDTQYF. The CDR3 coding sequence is TGTGCCAGCAGGGCTGAGCAGCGGACAGATACGCAGTATTTT.